This record covers a single T cell receptor beta chain. This sample was taken from a study of patients and donors after allogeneic stem cell transplantation. V lost 3 bases, J lost 0 bases, and 13 bases lay in between. Looked up from germline, CDR1 is DFQATT and CDR2 is SNEGSKA (reference sequence). The CDR3 covers 15 residues. TCRdb called the RT-PCR reads again in MiXCR, with one record for every CDR3 protein. Among over 400,000 distinct CDR3 sequences, 16% were seen once, and the ten largest hold less than 9.5%. J is TRBJ2-3 and V is TRBV20-1, with D unresolved. The sequence derives from a human donor who was either an allogeneic HSCT recipient or a stem cell or donor lymphocyte infusion donor (not recorded which). It is not recorded whose cells these are; they may come from a transplant donor. Specimen: blood, either unsorted or a sorted T cell fraction (not recorded which). The CDR3 reads CSARILDPSTDTQYF. CDR3 coding DNA: TGCAGTGCTAGGATTCTTGACCCCAGCACAGATACGCAGTATTTT.